The clone carrying this T cell receptor (beta chain) showed up just once. This specimen comes from a study of blood T cell repertoires in COVID-19. Study in general: Samples taken during acute and convalescent COVID-19 were collected in the United States, Italy and Spain.

The trim removed 7 bases at V and 5 bases at J, leaving 6 bases unmatched. The CDR3 extends over 14 amino acids. Looked up from germline, CDR1 is WSHSY and CDR2 is SAAADI. Individuals aged about 18 to 100 years were recruited from 24 US areas. Cohorts were assigned according to the clinical history that participants reported. As originally analysed: Scientists estimated how many nucleated cells there were by amplifying reference gene primers. Measured with immunoSEQ multiplex PCR; TCRdb has only the in-frame clones, and not every one. Clone size and the V and J calls come from that table; the DNA yielded D and trimming. This sample carries 300,000 to 500,000 clones, over 75% of them seen once, and the ten largest clones take roughly 2%.

Sequenced material: PBMCs or T cells enriched from blood (not recorded which). The sequence derives from a woman in her forties with acute COVID-19. The rearrangement joins TRBV10-2 to TRBJ2-3, with TRBD2 matching over 10 bases. The CDR3 protein is CASNRAGGGDTQYF. Written as DNA, the CDR3 is TGCGCCAGCAATCGAGCGGGGGGGGGAGATACGCAGTATTTT.